Shown below are 10 T cell receptor beta chains from a single sample sequenced in a study of shared clonotypes between healthy human individuals. Generated by immunoSEQ multiplex PCR, the TCRdb table keeps only in-frame clones and is missing some. The table records 2 million to 2.5 million clones, roughly 90% of them present only once. What was sequenced was naive CD4+ T cells from PBMCs. Regarding subset: CD45RA+ positively selected. The origin of the receptors is a man between 18 and 35 years old in good health. Some clones in this sample may be carry-over from other donors' samples.

This chain connects TRBV11-2 to TRBJ2-7; 7 positions agree with TRBD1. Trimming at V came to 5 bases and at J to 0 bases, leaving 10 bases not matched to a gene. This CDR3 has 16 amino acids. The germline V gene encodes CDR1 SGHAT and CDR2 FQNNGV. Here the CDR3 reads CASSVVTGPSSYEQYF. The CDR3 DNA follows: TGTGCCAGCAGCGTCGTGACAGGGCCGAGCTCCTACGAGCAGTACTTC.

The rearrangement joins TRBV5-1 to TRBJ1-1; D is possibly TRBD1 (5 bases). CDR3 length: 15 residues. Trimming shortened V by 5 bases and J by 6 bases, and 20 bases separated the two germline ends. Looked up from germline, CDR1 is SGHRS and CDR2 is YFSETQ. The DNA of the CDR3 is TGCGCCAGCAGTCCATTCGGGACCACAGGCGCTGAAGCTTTCTTT. It translates to CASSPFGTTGAEAFF.

The V gene is TRBV6-5, the J gene TRBJ1-2, with D uncertain. The CDR3 totals 15 residues. CDR1 and CDR2 (germline): MNHEY, SVGAGI. Trimming removed 0 bases at V and 3 bases at J, with 11 bases between. The CDR3 sequence is CASSYSRPGYYGYTF. CDR3 sequence (DNA): TGTGCCAGCAGTTACTCCCGGCCGGGGTACTATGGCTACACCTTC.

The genes are TRBV11-2 and TRBJ2-3; D not resolved. The CDR3 spans 14 residues. Trimming pared 5 bases from V and 8 bases from J, leaving 17 bases between. Germline V gives CDR1 SGHAT, CDR2 FQNNGV. CDR3 DNA sequence: TGTGCCAGCAGCCCGACATCAGGCTCGCCTACGCAGTATTTT. Protein: CASSPTSGSPTQYF.

This clone was counted once. This chain uses TRBV5-1 with TRBJ2-1; 8 nucleotides line up with TRBD2. V lost 0 bases and J lost 8; bases outside the gene matches: 10. The CDR3 runs 16 residues. Per the germline V gene, CDR1 is SGHRS and CDR2 is YFSETQ. CDR3 residues: CASSLAGTSLGDEQFF. The CDR3 DNA reads TGCGCCAGCAGCTTGGCCGGGACTAGTTTAGGGGATGAGCAGTTCTTC.

V and J are TRBV11-2 and TRBJ1-2, with 9 bases aligning to TRBD1. V lost 1 base, J lost 8 bases, and 8 bases stayed unmatched. The CDR3 spans 15 residues. CDR1 SGHAT and CDR2 FQNNGV come from the germline V gene. The CDR3 reads CASSLGGTGLLGYTF. DNA of the CDR3: TGTGCCAGCAGCTTAGGTGGGACAGGGCTCTTGGGCTACACCTTC.

The V and J genes are TRBV9 and TRBJ2-1, with a tentative D call TRBD2 (5 bases). V dropped 3 bases and J dropped 5 bases, with 15 bases sitting between them. CDR3 size: 15 residues. The V gene's germline CDR1 is SGDLS and CDR2 YYNGEE. The DNA of the CDR3 is TGTGCCAGCAGCGCCCGGGAAACAAAAAACAATGAGCAGTTCTTC. The encoded protein is CASSARETKNNEQFF.

The chain has TRBV4-1 and TRBJ1-2, with 8 bases aligning to TRBD1. Germline V gene sequence: CDR1 MGHRA, CDR2 YSYEKL. V trimming: 5 bases; J trimming: 5 bases; junction bases outside the gene matches: 4. The CDR3 sequence is 13 residues long. Here the CDR3 reads CASSTRDRYGYTF. The CDR3 DNA follows: TGCGCCAGCAGCACCCGGGACAGGTATGGCTACACCTTC.

The V and J genes are TRBV4-3 and TRBJ2-5; D call uncertain. The V gene lost 0 bases and the J gene lost 5 bases, with 10 bases spanning the gap. The CDR3 is 14 residues long. Germline V lookup: CDR1 LGHNA, CDR2 YSLEER. CDR3 in amino acids: CASSQDVGVETQYF. Written as DNA, the CDR3 is TGCGCCAGCAGCCAAGATGTTGGGGTGGAGACCCAGTACTTC.

In DNA, the CDR3 is TGCGCCAGCAGCCCTACAGGGGGCGTTTACACTGAAGCTTTCTTT. This codes for CASSPTGGVYTEAFF. The genes are TRBV5-1 and TRBJ1-1, with 9 bases lining up with TRBD1. The germline V gene has CDR1 SGHRS and CDR2 YFSETQ. This CDR3 has 15 residues. J gave up 3 bases and V 4 bases, and 7 bases lay outside the gene matches.